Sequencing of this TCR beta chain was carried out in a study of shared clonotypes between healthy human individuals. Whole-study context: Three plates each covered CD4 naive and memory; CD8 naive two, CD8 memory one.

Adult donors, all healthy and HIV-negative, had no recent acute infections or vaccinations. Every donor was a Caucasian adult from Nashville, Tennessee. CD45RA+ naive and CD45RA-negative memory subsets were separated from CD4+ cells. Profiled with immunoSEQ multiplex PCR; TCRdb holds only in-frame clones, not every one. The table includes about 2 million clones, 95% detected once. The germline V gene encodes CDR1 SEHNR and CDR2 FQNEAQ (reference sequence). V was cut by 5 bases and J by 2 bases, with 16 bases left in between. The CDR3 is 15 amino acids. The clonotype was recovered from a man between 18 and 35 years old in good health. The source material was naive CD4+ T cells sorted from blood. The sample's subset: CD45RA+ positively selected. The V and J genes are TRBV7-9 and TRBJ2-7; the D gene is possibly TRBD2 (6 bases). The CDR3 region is CASSPGLLAAYEQYF. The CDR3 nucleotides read TGTGCCAGCAGCCCAGGACTCTTAGCGGCCTACGAGCAGTACTTC.